This T cell receptor (beta chain) was retrieved from a study of blood T cell repertoires in COVID-19 (TCRdb year 2020). A note on the overall study: Samples covering the acute and convalescent phases of COVID-19 were provided by collaborators in the United States, Italy and Spain. The prospective study material was composed of cDNA or gDNA derived from T cells, B-cell-depleted T cells, or PBMCs. The dataset comprised deeply sampled blood TCRbeta repertoires from subjects exposed to, actively infected with, or recovered from COVID-19. The repertoires were released in a freely available public database intended as a resource for research on the immune response to SARS-CoV-2. Samples were obtained from the ongoing ImmuneRACE study (first 160 participants) and from about 1,300 subjects provided by 6 global collaborators. Sample metadata almost always included a de-identified subject ID, COVID-19 status, age in years and sex. Where available, HLA class I and class II types were obtained from metadata supplied by the sample provider rather than from assay-based typing. Overall study results and their limits: Clinical and demographic metadata were provided uncurated, with the amount varying by source and participant.

The immunoSEQ Assay, a bias-controlled multiplex PCR, was used to amplify TCRbeta CDR3 regions from genomic DNA. Processing in the source paper ran as follows. The number of nucleated cells in each sample was estimated by amplification of reference gene primers within the assay. Sequence reads were collapsed and filtered to measure the absolute abundance of every unique TCRbeta CDR3 rearrangement. For each sample, productive Simpson clonality was calculated as the square root of Simpson's diversity index over productive rearrangements. TCRdb re-hosts the immuneACCESS table, in-frame sequences only. Its copies lack some clones; in the studies checked, an unresolved V gene accounts for under half of them, and the cause for the rest is not known. V, J and clone size were drawn from that table, and D and trimming were deduced from the DNA. Across this sample there are 65,000 to 80,000 clones, with roughly 84% seen only once. Approximately 12% of the sample belongs to the ten largest clones.

Collaborating institutions collected whole blood in K2EDTA tubes following their own protocols. For TCRbeta analysis, collaborator samples were shipped as frozen whole blood, as isolated PBMCs, or as DNA extracted from either sample type. For this clone: What this receptor recognizes is not known. Per-nucleotide qualities are absent, and no much larger clonotype sits a single base away.

The germline V gene (reference sequence) gives CDR1 as LGHDT and CDR2 as YNNKEL. After removal of 0 bases from V and 4 bases from J, the junction retains 4 bases not matched to a gene. The CDR3 holds 15 amino acids from the cysteine to the phenylalanine. Only the CDR3 part of the read is kept: 45 bases, read in frame from the first base. The sequence links TRBV3-1 (or the pseudogene TRBV3-2) to TRBJ2-3; the junction holds 7 bases that match TRBD2. This sequence originates from a human donor in a cohort sampled during active COVID-19. Material for sequencing was peripheral blood. The base sequence is TGTGCCAGCAGCCAAGAGGACGGGAGGCCAGATACGCAGTATTTT. Its protein is CASSQEDGRPDTQYF.